This entry concerns a single TCR beta chain. The data were obtained in a study of control samples from healthy donors and cancer patients. Germline V CDR1 and CDR2: MNHEY, SMNVEV (reference sequence). This CDR3 is 15 amino acids long. The germline V and J ends were trimmed by 1 base and 0 bases, with 6 bases remaining between them. Produced via immunoSEQ multiplex PCR; TCRdb's table is partial and in-frame only. The sample has some 150,000 clones; 96% are singletons. V is TRBV27 and J is TRBJ2-2, with no clear D. Sequenced material: blood. This TCR was sampled from a woman in her 30s in good health. The CDR3 here is CASSLYSANTGELFF. The CDR3 region has the DNA TGTGCCAGCAGTTTATACAGCGCGAACACCGGGGAGCTGTTTTTT.